These 20 T cell receptor beta chains were all obtained from the same sample, sequenced in a study of beta chain features in type 1 diabetes. As every portion of the isolated RNA was reverse transcribed, the sequencing read expressed TCRB transcripts. Only in-frame clones appear in the TCRdb table, and some are missing; sequencing was by immunoSEQ multiplex PCR. The top ten clones hold under 0.02% of a sample with under 400,000 clones, roughly 13% of them seen once. Sequencing input: naive CD4+ T cells from blood. The receptors here all came from a man between 18 and 35 years old in good health.

The V call is TRBV7-2, the J call TRBJ2-7; 7 nucleotides line up with TRBD1. The ends lost 5 bases at V and 7 bases at J; junction bases unmatched: 8. This CDR3 is 13 amino acids long. Germline V gene lookup returns CDR1 SGHTA and CDR2 FQGNSA. CDR3: CASSPETGFEQYF. CDR3 DNA sequence: TGTGCCAGCAGCCCAGAGACAGGGTTTGAGCAGTACTTC.

This chain links TRBV6-5 with TRBJ2-1; 12 bases are a match to TRBD2. The CDR3 extends over 16 amino acids. Germline V gives CDR1 MNHEY, CDR2 SVGAGI. J was trimmed by 5 bases and V by 4 bases; bases with no gene match: 6. CDR3 bases: TGTGCCAGCAGTTCCCCACCTAGCGGGGGGGACAATGAGCAGTTCTTC. This translates into CASSSPPSGGDNEQFF.

This clone has just a few counts. This chain links TRBV5-4 with TRBJ1-1; D gene uncertain. This CDR3 comprises 15 residues. The germline V gene encodes CDR1 SGHNT and CDR2 YYREEE (reference sequence). V lost 0 bases and J lost 3, with 12 bases in between. CDR3 region: CASSLGRTRDTEAFF. The CDR3 DNA reads TGTGCCAGCAGCTTGGGTCGGACTCGGGACACTGAAGCTTTCTTT. Using reference TRBV5-4 and TRBJ1-1 for the parts outside the CDR3, the full variable domain is ETGVTQSPTHLIKTRGQQVTLRCSSQSGHNTVSWYQQALGQGPQFIFQYYREEENGRGNFPPRFSGLQFPNYSSELNVNALELDDSALYLCASSLGRTRDTEAFFGQGTRLTVV.

Only a few counts were recorded for this clone. The V and J genes are TRBV7-6 and TRBJ2-2; D ambiguous. Trimming took 5 bases from V and 1 from J, leaving 14 bases between them. The CDR3 is 16 amino acids. From germline, CDR1 is SGHVS and CDR2 FNYEAQ. CDR3 sequence reads: CASSQWQAENTGELFF. As DNA, the CDR3 is TGTGCCAGCAGCCAGTGGCAGGCCGAGAACACCGGGGAGCTGTTTTTT.

The chain combines TRBV7-9 with TRBJ1-5; D remains unclear. The ends were cut back, 0 bases at V and 7 bases at J, with 10 bases in the middle. This CDR3 contains 14 residues. CDR1 SEHNR and CDR2 FQNEAQ come from the germline V gene (reference sequence). CDR3 in amino acids: CASSLASGPQPQHF. The DNA of the CDR3 is TGTGCCAGCAGCTTAGCGTCGGGTCCCCAGCCCCAGCATTTT.

This clone has just a few counts. The V gene is TRBV10-3, the J gene TRBJ2-1, with TRBD1 matching over 8 bases. V dropped 4 bases and J dropped 0; count of bases not matched to a gene: 2. The CDR3 is 15 residues long. Germline CDR1 and CDR2: ENHRY and SYGVKD. CDR3 in DNA: TGTGCCATCAGTGGGGGACAGGCCTCCTACAATGAGCAGTTCTTC. Residues: CAISGGQASYNEQFF.

The chain combines TRBV18 with TRBJ2-3; 8 nucleotides line up with TRBD2. The CDR3 loop spans 15 amino acids. Germline V gives CDR1 KGHSH, CDR2 LQKENI. V lost 3 bases, J lost 2 bases, and 4 bases stayed unmatched. The DNA for the CDR3 is TGTGCCAGCTCACCGAGCGGGGGATACACAGATACGCAGTATTTT. Its translation: CASSPSGGYTDTQYF.

The chain combines TRBV4-3 with TRBJ2-1; the match to TRBD2 covers 12 bases. Germline V gives CDR1 LGHNA, CDR2 YSLEER. The J segment lost 4 bases and the V segment lost 4 bases, leaving 2 bases of the junction unmatched. This CDR3 comprises 15 residues. The CDR3 loop reads CASSRGTSGYNEQFF. DNA of the CDR3: TGCGCCAGCAGCCGAGGGACTAGCGGGTACAATGAGCAGTTCTTC.

The chain has TRBV18 and TRBJ1-1; possibly TRBD1 for D (5 bases). The CDR3 has 18 residues. Germline V gives CDR1 KGHSH, CDR2 LQKENI. With 0 bases removed from V and 4 bases from J, the gap between germline ends came to 21 bases. Here the CDR3 reads CASSPPGQGHHLGTEAFF. Here the CDR3 DNA reads TGTGCCAGCTCACCACCGGGCCAGGGCCATCATTTGGGCACTGAAGCTTTCTTT.

This chain connects TRBV7-2 to TRBJ1-5; 8 bases match TRBD1. V trimming: 5 bases; J trimming: 8 bases; junction bases outside the gene matches: 17. The germline gives CDR1 SGHTA, CDR2 FQGNSA. This CDR3 has 17 amino acids. The CDR3 loop is CASSPSTGATINEPQHF. CDR3 in DNA: TGTGCCAGCAGCCCTTCGACAGGGGCTACGATTAATGAGCCCCAGCATTTT.

V gene TRBV28 combines with J gene TRBJ2-7, with TRBD2 matching 11 bases. CDR3 length: 14 residues. Trimming cost V 6 bases and J 13 bases; bases outside gene matches: 14. Germline lookup yields CDR1 MDHEN and CDR2 SYDVKM. In DNA form, the CDR3 reads TGTGCCAGCAGCCCGATCTTGGGACTAGCGGCGCTTTACTTC. Its protein product is CASSPILGLAALYF.

The chain recombines TRBV18 with TRBJ2-1; D is perhaps TRBD2 (7 bases). This CDR3 region has 15 residues. V was clipped by 6 bases and J by 0 bases, with 12 bases between them. Germline CDR1 is KGHSH and CDR2 is LQKENI. The CDR3 spells CASSQGRGSYNEQFF. The CDR3 bases are TGTGCCAGCTCTCAGGGGAGGGGCTCCTACAATGAGCAGTTCTTC.

The genes are TRBV7-4 and TRBJ2-5, with a tentative D call TRBD1 (7 bases). The CDR3 is 14 residues long. Germline V lookup: CDR1 SGHVT, CDR2 SQSDAQ. Trimming stripped 5 bases from V and 5 bases from J, with 15 bases between. CDR3 region: CASSRGGGRETQYF. CDR3 DNA sequence: TGTGCCAGCAGCCGAGGAGGGGGCAGGGAGACCCAGTACTTC. Together with reference TRBV7-4 and TRBJ2-5, the CDR3 gives the full variable domain: GAGVSQSPRYKVAKRGRDVALRCDSISGHVTLYWYRQTLGQGSEVLTYSQSDAQRDKSGRPSGRFSAERPERSVSTLKIQRTEQGDSAVYLCASSRGGGRETQYFGPGTRLLVL.

CDR3 amino acids: CASSDSIVRNTQYF. In DNA form, the CDR3 reads TGTGCCAGCAGTGACTCGATAGTTAGAAATACGCAGTATTTT. The chain links TRBV6-4 to TRBJ2-3; D is unclear. Germline CDR1 is MRHNA and CDR2 is SNTAGT. V was pared by 0 bases and J by 7 bases, with 11 bases between. The CDR3 consists of 14 residues.

This chain joins TRBV15 and TRBJ2-2; the D gene is possibly TRBD2 (6 bases). V was shortened by 1 base and J by 6 bases, with 9 bases between the two germline ends. The CDR3 loop spans 14 amino acids. Germline CDR1 reads LNHNV; CDR2 reads YYDKDF (reference sequence). The DNA of the CDR3 is TGTGCCACCAGCAGAGTTGGAGGGCCCGGGGAGCTGTTTTTT. This encodes CATSRVGGPGELFF.

This clone has a handful of counts. V and J are TRBV28 and TRBJ1-5; D is uncertain. The germline V and J ends were trimmed by 6 bases and 6 bases, with 9 bases remaining between them. This CDR3 is 12 amino acids long. Germline-derived CDR1 and CDR2 are MDHEN and SYDVKM. The CDR3: CASSRGFQPQHF. As DNA, the CDR3 is TGTGCCAGCAGCCGGGGTTTTCAGCCCCAGCATTTT.

In this sample, this clone turned up a few times. The V gene is TRBV15, the J gene TRBJ1-3, with no clear D. Germline V gene lookup returns CDR1 LNHNV and CDR2 YYDKDF (reference sequence). The CDR3 has 14 amino acids. V lost 9 bases, J lost 2 bases, and 14 bases lay in between. The CDR3: CATSLWSTGNTIYF. The CDR3 DNA follows: TGTGCCACTTCTCTTTGGAGCACTGGAAACACCATATATTTT.

V usage is TRBV18 and J usage is TRBJ1-1, with D unresolved. Per the germline V gene, CDR1 is KGHSH and CDR2 is LQKENI. CDR3 length: 16 amino acids. Trimming took 0 bases from V and 0 from J, leaving 11 bases between them. CDR3 DNA: TGTGCCAGCTCACCACCGGACTTCGGAATGAACACTGAAGCTTTCTTT. It specifies CASSPPDFGMNTEAFF.

This clone has only a few counts. The chain joins TRBV19 to TRBJ1-3; D unresolved. CDR3 length equals 17 residues. V lost 5 bases to trimming and J lost 0 bases, with 17 bases between them. CDR1 and CDR2 from the germline V gene are LNHDA and SQIVND (reference sequence). This CDR3 reads CASSGTHSGSSGNTIYF. CDR3 sequence (DNA): TGTGCCAGTAGTGGTACGCACAGTGGATCCTCTGGAAACACCATATATTTT.

The chain employs TRBV6-5 and TRBJ2-1; D perhaps matches TRBD2 (5 bases). V shed 5 bases and J shed 5 bases, with 10 bases lying between them. The CDR3 is made up of 13 amino acids. Looked up from germline, CDR1 is MNHEY and CDR2 is SVGAGI. This CDR3 reads CASSRGGHNEQFF. The DNA of the CDR3 is TGTGCCAGCAGTCGCGGAGGACACAATGAGCAGTTCTTC.